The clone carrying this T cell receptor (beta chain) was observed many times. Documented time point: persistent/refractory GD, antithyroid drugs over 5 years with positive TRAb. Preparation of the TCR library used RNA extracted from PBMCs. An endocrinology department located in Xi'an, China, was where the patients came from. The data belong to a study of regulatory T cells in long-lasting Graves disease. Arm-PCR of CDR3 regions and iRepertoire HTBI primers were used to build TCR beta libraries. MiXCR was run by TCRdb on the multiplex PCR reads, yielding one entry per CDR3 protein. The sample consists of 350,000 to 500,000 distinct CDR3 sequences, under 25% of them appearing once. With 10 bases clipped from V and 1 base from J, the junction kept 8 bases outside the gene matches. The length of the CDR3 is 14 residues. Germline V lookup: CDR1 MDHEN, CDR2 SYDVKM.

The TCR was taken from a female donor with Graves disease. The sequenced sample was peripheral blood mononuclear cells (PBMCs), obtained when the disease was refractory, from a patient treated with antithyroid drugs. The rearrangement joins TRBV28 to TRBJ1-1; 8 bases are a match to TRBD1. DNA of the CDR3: TGTGCCACCCAGACAGGGGATAGGAACACTGAAGCTTTCTTT. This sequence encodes CATQTGDRNTEAFF.